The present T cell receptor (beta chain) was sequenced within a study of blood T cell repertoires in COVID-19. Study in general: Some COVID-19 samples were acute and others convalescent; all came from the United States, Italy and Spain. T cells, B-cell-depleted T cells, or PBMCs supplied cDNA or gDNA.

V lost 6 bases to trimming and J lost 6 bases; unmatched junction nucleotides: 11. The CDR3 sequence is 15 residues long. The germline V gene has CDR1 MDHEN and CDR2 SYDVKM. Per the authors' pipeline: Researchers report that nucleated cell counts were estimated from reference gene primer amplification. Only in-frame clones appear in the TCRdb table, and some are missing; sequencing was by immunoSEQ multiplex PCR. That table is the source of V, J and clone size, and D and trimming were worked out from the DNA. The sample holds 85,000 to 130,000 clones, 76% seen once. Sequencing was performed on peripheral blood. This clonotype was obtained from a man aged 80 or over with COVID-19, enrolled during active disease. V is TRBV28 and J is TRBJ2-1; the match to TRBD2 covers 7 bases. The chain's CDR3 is CASSPWRELFNEQFF. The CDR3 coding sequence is TGTGCCAGCAGCCCTTGGCGGGAGCTTTTCAATGAGCAGTTCTTC.